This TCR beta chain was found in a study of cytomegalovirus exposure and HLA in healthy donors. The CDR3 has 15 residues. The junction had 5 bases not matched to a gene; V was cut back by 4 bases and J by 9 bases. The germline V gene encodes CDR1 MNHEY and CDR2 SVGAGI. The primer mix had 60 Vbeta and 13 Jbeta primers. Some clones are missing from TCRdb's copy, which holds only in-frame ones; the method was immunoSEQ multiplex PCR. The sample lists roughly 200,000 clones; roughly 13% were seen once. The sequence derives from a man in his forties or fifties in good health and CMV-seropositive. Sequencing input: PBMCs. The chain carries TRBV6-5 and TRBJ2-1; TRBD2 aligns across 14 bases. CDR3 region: CASSFGLAGGGEQFF. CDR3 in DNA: TGTGCCAGCAGTTTCGGACTAGCGGGGGGAGGTGAGCAGTTCTTC.